A single sample is the source of the 21 T cell receptor beta chains below, sequenced in a study of CD8+ T cells in alopecia areata. RNA was isolated and reverse transcribed to cDNA, the sequencing template. Assay: immunoSEQ multiplex PCR; the TCRdb copy retains only in-frame clones and omits some. The sample holds about 270,000 clones, 60% seen once. Described treatment: oral pan-JAK inhibitor, 5-10 mg twice daily. The source was CD4+ T cells sorted from blood, collected at roughly week 52, from a patient treated with tofacitinib. Every receptor here comes from a human donor with alopecia areata.

The CDR3 is CASSLMEMNTEAFF. CDR3 nucleotide sequence: TGCGCCAGCAGCTTGATGGAAATGAACACTGAAGCTTTCTTT. The chain is built from TRBV5-1 and TRBJ1-1; no clear D. V lost 1 base, J lost 0 bases, and 7 bases lay in between. CDR1 SGHRS and CDR2 YFSETQ come from the germline V gene. This CDR3 spans 14 amino acids.

The J gene is TRBJ2-3, the V gene TRBV5-6, with D uncertain. The ends were cut back, 0 bases at V and 4 bases at J, with 12 bases in the middle. The CDR3 sequence is 15 residues long. Germline CDR1 SGHDT, CDR2 YYEEEE. The CDR3 DNA reads as TGTGCCAGCAGCTTGGCCGAAACATGGGCAGATACGCAGTATTTT. This encodes CASSLAETWADTQYF.

This clone was recorded a few times. The chain couples TRBV6-5 to TRBJ1-5, with D perhaps TRBD1 (6 bases). The CDR3 is 14 amino acids. Trimming removed 6 bases from V and 5 bases from J, with 14 bases in between. Per the germline V gene, CDR1 is MNHEY and CDR2 is SVGAGI. CDR3 protein: CASRPQGIHQPQHF. The CDR3 DNA reads as TGTGCCAGCAGACCACAGGGCATTCATCAGCCCCAGCATTTT.

The table lists this clone with a few counts. The rearrangement uses TRBV14 and TRBJ2-1; 7 bases match TRBD1. Trimming took 1 base from V and 7 from J; bases not matched to a gene: 4. This CDR3 contains 14 residues. Germline V gene data show CDR1 as SGHDN and CDR2 as FVKESK. The CDR3, as DNA: TGTGCCAGCAGCCAAGGCACAGGGGCGAATGAGCAGTTCTTC. Protein sequence: CASSQGTGANEQFF.

This clone was observed a few times. Written as DNA, the CDR3 is TGTGCCAGCAGTAGCGACAATGGAGAGACCCAGTACTTC. This encodes CASSSDNGETQYF. The chain links TRBV2 to TRBJ2-5; D is uncertain. CDR3 length: 13 residues. Trimming cost V 5 bases and J 4 bases, with 11 bases left between them. The V gene's germline CDR1 is SNHLY and CDR2 FYNNEI.

The chain joins TRBV30 to TRBJ2-1, with unresolved D. The CDR3 is 15 residues long. The V end lost 1 base, the J end lost 0 bases, and 10 bases lay between the germline ends. The germline gives CDR1 GTSNPN, CDR2 SVGIG (reference sequence). CDR3 nucleotides: TGTGCCTGGAGTGCGATAGTGAGCTCCTACAATGAGCAGTTCTTC. Translation: CAWSAIVSSYNEQFF.

The chain carries TRBV7-9 and TRBJ1-2, with D perhaps matching TRBD1 (6 bases). The ends were cut back, 3 bases at V and 6 bases at J, with 20 bases in the middle. Looked up from germline, CDR1 is SEHNR and CDR2 is FQNEAQ (reference sequence). This CDR3 has 16 residues. The CDR3 DNA reads as TGTGCCAGCAGCTTCAACCTAGACCGGGACACCAATGGCTACACCTTC. Residues: CASSFNLDRDTNGYTF.

J is TRBJ2-2 and V is TRBV5-4, with D possibly being TRBD2 (6 bases). Trimming removed 3 bases from V and 4 bases from J, with 13 bases in between. The germline V gene encodes CDR1 SGHNT and CDR2 YYREEE (reference sequence). The CDR3 extends over 15 amino acids. This chain's CDR3 is CASSWMGLSTGELFF. Written as DNA, the CDR3 is TGTGCCAGCAGCTGGATGGGACTCAGCACCGGGGAGCTGTTTTTT.

In this sample, this clone turned up a few times. The V call is TRBV19, the J call TRBJ2-5, with D hard to call. The V end lost 6 bases, the J end lost 5 bases, and 13 bases lay between the germline ends. CDR1 is LNHDA, CDR2 SQIVND, per germline (reference sequence). CDR3 length: 13 amino acids. This CDR3 is CASRDGARETQYF. The DNA of the CDR3 is TGTGCCAGTAGAGATGGAGCTAGGGAGACCCAGTACTTC.

The V call is TRBV7-9, the J call TRBJ1-1, with D uncertain. This CDR3 contains 16 residues. With 5 bases removed from V and 0 bases from J, the gap between germline ends came to 16 bases. Germline CDR1 is SEHNR and CDR2 is FQNEAQ (reference sequence). This chain's CDR3 is CASSLTRQVMNTEAFF. In DNA form, the CDR3 reads TGTGCCAGCAGCCTTACACGGCAGGTCATGAACACTGAAGCTTTCTTT.

This clone has only a few counts. The V and J genes are TRBV19 and TRBJ1-2; TRBD1 is a possible D gene (5 bases). This CDR3 has 16 residues. Trimming shortened V by 9 bases and J by 2 bases, and 22 bases separated the two germline ends. Germline V gene data show CDR1 as LNHDA and CDR2 as SQIVND (reference sequence). The CDR3 region has the DNA TGTGCCAGCACGAGCCAAAGAGGAGGGGTAAACTATGGCTACACCTTC. The encoded protein is CASTSQRGGVNYGYTF.

This chain uses TRBV5-6 with TRBJ1-1; 7 bases are a match to TRBD1. V lost 6 bases and J lost 6; bases outside the gene matches: 14. CDR3 length: 15 amino acids. In germline, CDR1 is SGHDT, CDR2 YYEEEE. CDR3 DNA: TGTGCCAGCACCGTTAACATCGCAGGGACAGCTGAAGCTTTCTTT. It yields the protein CASTVNIAGTAEAFF.

The chain combines TRBV7-9 with TRBJ2-6, with D possibly TRBD1 on 5 matching bases. CDR3 size: 16 residues. Trimming cost V 5 bases and J 0 bases, with 11 bases left between them. The germline V gene encodes CDR1 SEHNR and CDR2 FQNEAQ (reference sequence). The CDR3 DNA is TGTGCCAGCAGCCCGACAGATACCTCTGGGGCCAACGTCCTGACTTTC. It specifies CASSPTDTSGANVLTF.

V is TRBV7-9 and J is TRBJ2-2; D call uncertain. Per the germline V gene, CDR1 is SEHNR and CDR2 is FQNEAQ (reference sequence). CDR3 length equals 15 residues. Trimming left V 1 base short and J 2 bases short, with 8 bases between. The CDR3 loop is CASSLVGSNTGELFF. CDR3 nucleotides: TGTGCCAGCAGCTTAGTGGGAAGCAACACCGGGGAGCTGTTTTTT.

This clone occurred once. This chain links TRBV5-1 with TRBJ2-1; 7 bases match TRBD1. Germline V gene data show CDR1 as SGHRS and CDR2 as YFSETQ. V was pared by 0 bases and J by 7 bases, with 4 bases of the junction left unmatched. This CDR3 has 14 amino acids. The CDR3 DNA reads TGCGCCAGCAGCTTGGAGGGGGCCCGAAATGAGCAGTTCTTC. Translation gives CASSLEGARNEQFF.

This clone was seen a few times. V usage is TRBV19 and J usage is TRBJ1-2; D remains unclear. The CDR3 sequence is 14 residues long. V lost 3 bases and J 2 bases, leaving 10 bases between the germline ends. Germline CDR1 is LNHDA and CDR2 is SQIVND (reference sequence). In nucleotides, the CDR3 is TGTGCCAGTAGTATTACCAGGTTGAACTATGGCTACACCTTC. It specifies CASSITRLNYGYTF.

The chain recombines TRBV5-1 with TRBJ2-1, with 7 positions matching TRBD2. Germline V gives CDR1 SGHRS, CDR2 YFSETQ. The CDR3 is 16 amino acids. J was trimmed by 8 bases and V by 4 bases; bases with no gene match: 15. The chain's CDR3 is CASSVGSSGILDEQFF. CDR3 DNA: TGCGCCAGCAGCGTTGGGTCTAGCGGCATATTGGATGAGCAGTTCTTC.

This clone was recorded a few times. The rearrangement links TRBV7-8 to TRBJ2-7, with 9 bases fitting TRBD1. Germline-derived CDR1 and CDR2 are SGHVS and FQNEAQ. CDR3 length: 16 amino acids. The ends lost 6 bases at V and 1 base at J; junction bases unmatched: 10. CDR3 sequence (DNA): TGTGCCAGCAGTCCAGCACAGGGGGCTTCTTCCTACGAGCAGTACTTC. As protein: CASSPAQGASSYEQYF.

This sequence joins TRBV6-5 and TRBJ1-4; tentatively, D is TRBD1 (5 bases). Trimming removed 0 bases at V and 4 bases at J, with 9 bases between. Germline CDR1 and CDR2: MNHEY and SVGAGI. The CDR3 totals 15 residues. The CDR3 nucleotides are TGTGCCAGCAGTTACTCGGGGCGGAATAATGAAAAACTGTTTTTT. Protein product: CASSYSGRNNEKLFF.

The chain combines TRBV9 with TRBJ2-7, with TRBD1 as a possible D gene (6 bases). Germline V lookup: CDR1 SGDLS, CDR2 YYNGEE. This CDR3 contains 15 residues. Trimming left V 4 bases short and J 4 bases short, with 18 bases between. Written as DNA, the CDR3 is TGTGCCAGCAGCTTCTCTGGGGCAGGGGAGTACGAGCAGTACTTC. Translating it yields CASSFSGAGEYEQYF.

The chain joins TRBV5-6 to TRBJ2-7, with 9 bases lining up with TRBD1. The germline CDR1 and CDR2 sequences are SGHDT and YYEEEE. This CDR3 is 15 amino acids long. The J segment lost 4 bases and the V segment lost 3 bases, leaving 8 bases of the junction unmatched. As DNA, the CDR3 is TGTGCCAGCAGCTCGCTCGGGACAGGGTCTTACGAGCAGTACTTC. Translating it yields CASSSLGTGSYEQYF.